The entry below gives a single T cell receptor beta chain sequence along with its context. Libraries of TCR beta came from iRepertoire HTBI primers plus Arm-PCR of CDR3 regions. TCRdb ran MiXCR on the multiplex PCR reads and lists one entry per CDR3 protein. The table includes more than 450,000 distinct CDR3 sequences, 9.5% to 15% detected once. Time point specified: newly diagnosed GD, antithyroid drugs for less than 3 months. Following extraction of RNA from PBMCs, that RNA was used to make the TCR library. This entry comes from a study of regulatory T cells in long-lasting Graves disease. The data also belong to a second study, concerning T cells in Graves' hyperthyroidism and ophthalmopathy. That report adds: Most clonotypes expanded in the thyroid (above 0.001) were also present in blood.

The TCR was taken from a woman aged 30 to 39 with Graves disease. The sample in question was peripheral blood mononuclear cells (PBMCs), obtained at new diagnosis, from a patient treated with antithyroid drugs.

The CDR3 loop reads CASTNQDRINYGYTF. In DNA form, the CDR3 reads TGTGCCAGTACTAATCAGGACAGGATCAACTATGGCTACACCTTC. This chain connects TRBV19 to TRBJ1-2; 7 nucleotides agree with TRBD1. The CDR3 has 15 amino acids. Germline values: CDR1 LNHDA, CDR2 SQIVND (reference sequence). Trimming cost V 7 bases and J 2 bases; bases outside gene matches: 10.